A single sample is the source of the 16 T cell receptor beta chains below, sequenced in a study of blood T cells in healthy people across ages. Sample-barcoded 5' priming and a J-beta primer mix drove a second PCR of 7 to 11 cycles. TCRdb used MiXCR to reprocess the 5' RACE reads, holding one entry per CDR3 protein. The sample yields approximately 1.5 million distinct CDR3 sequences, approximately 43% seen once. Material for sequencing was blood. These receptors were taken from a woman between 18 and 29 years old in good health.

V gene TRBV10-2 combines with J gene TRBJ1-5; unclear D gene. CDR3 length: 15 amino acids. Germline loops: CDR1 WSHSY, CDR2 SAAADI. Trimming took off 3 bases at V and 6 bases at J, with 15 bases between the two ends. DNA for the CDR3: TGCGCCAGCAGTGATGTTTTGGGCTTCGGTCAGCCCCAGCATTTT. This encodes CASSDVLGFGQPQHF.

The chain has TRBV27 and TRBJ2-1, with 9 bases aligning to TRBD1. The CDR3 runs to 14 residues. The trim removed 7 bases at V and 9 bases at J, leaving 10 bases unmatched. CDR1 and CDR2 (germline): MNHEY, SMNVEV (reference sequence). The CDR3: CASTSGTGNAEQFF. Here the CDR3 DNA reads TGTGCCAGCACCTCCGGGACAGGGAACGCTGAGCAGTTCTTC.

This clonotype was picked up a small number of times. This sequence joins TRBV20-1 and TRBJ2-7, with D maybe TRBD2 (5 bases). V lost 6 bases and J 7 bases, leaving 16 bases between the germline ends. CDR3 length: 12 residues. CDR1 and CDR2 (germline): DFQATT, SNEGSKA (reference sequence). CDR3 sequence (DNA): TGCAGTGCAAAGCGGAAGAACAATGAGCAGTACTTC. As protein: CSAKRKNNEQYF.

A few counts support this clonotype. The rearrangement uses TRBV7-2 and TRBJ2-3; 7 bases match TRBD1. Germline trimming cut 5 bases from V and 5 bases from J; bases unmatched to any gene: 19. Germline V gene sequence: CDR1 SGHTA, CDR2 FQGNSA. This CDR3 is built from 18 residues. CDR3 sequence reads: CASSPITGVTGVGDTQYF. The CDR3 DNA is TGTGCCAGCAGCCCAATTACAGGGGTTACGGGCGTTGGAGATACGCAGTATTTT.

This chain joins TRBV20-1 and TRBJ2-3; D remains ambiguous. The V end was cut by 4 bases, the J end by 2 bases, with 13 bases between. Germline CDR1 and CDR2: DFQATT and SNEGSKA (reference sequence). This CDR3 contains 14 residues. CDR3 sequence (DNA): TGCAGTGCTATAGGCAGGTCCTACACAGATACGCAGTATTTT. Translating gives CSAIGRSYTDTQYF.

This clonotype was detected once. This sequence joins TRBV4-3 and TRBJ2-3; tentatively, D is TRBD2 (6 bases). The CDR3 totals 15 residues. Germline CDR1 and CDR2: LGHNA and YSLEER. The ends were cut back, 5 bases at V and 3 bases at J, with 15 bases in the middle. CDR3 loop: CASSKASGATDTQYF. CDR3 bases: TGCGCCAGCAGCAAAGCCTCGGGAGCGACAGATACGCAGTATTTT.

In nucleotides, the CDR3 is TGTGCCACCAGCAGAGATTTCGCGACTAGGGAGGACAATGAGCAGTACTTC. Its protein is CATSRDFATREDNEQYF. The chain carries TRBV15 and TRBJ2-1; maybe TRBD2 (6 bases). The end of the DNA aligns better with TRBJ2-7, so the J call may be wrong. The germline V gene has CDR1 LNHNV and CDR2 YYDKDF (reference sequence). This CDR3 region has 17 residues.

Only one count was recorded for this clonotype. The chain combines TRBV29-1 with TRBJ2-1; TRBD2 is a possible D gene (5 bases). The length of the CDR3 is 13 residues. Trimming shortened V by 3 bases and J by 8 bases, and 14 bases separated the two germline ends. From germline, CDR1 is SQVTM and CDR2 ANQGSEA. CDR3 DNA sequence: TGCAGCGTTGAGCTAGCACCTGGGGATGAGCAGTTCTTC. Translating gives CSVELAPGDEQFF.

This rearrangement joins TRBV10-3 to TRBJ1-2; no firm D call. Trimming took off 6 bases at V and 8 bases at J, with 10 bases between the two ends. The CDR3 sequence is 11 residues long. The germline V gene has CDR1 ENHRY and CDR2 SYGVKD. The CDR3 bases are TGTGCCATCAGGGACTCCGGGGGCTACACCTTC. Protein product: CAIRDSGGYTF.

This clonotype has just a few counts. The J gene is TRBJ1-2, the V gene TRBV9, with TRBD1 matching 9 bases. CDR1 is SGDLS, CDR2 YYNGEE, per germline. The length of the CDR3 is 14 residues. J gave up 8 bases and V 0 bases, and 5 bases lay outside the gene matches. This chain's CDR3 is CASSVDTGGWGYTF. Written as DNA, the CDR3 is TGTGCCAGCAGCGTAGATACAGGGGGCTGGGGCTACACCTTC.

This clonotype has just one count. The rearrangement links TRBV6-1 to TRBJ2-3, with D unclear. Trimming pared 5 bases from V and 2 bases from J, leaving 14 bases between. CDR1 MNHNS and CDR2 SASEGT come from the germline V gene. The CDR3 loop spans 15 amino acids. In DNA, the CDR3 is TGTGCCAGCAGTCCTTGGACGGCACCCACAGATACGCAGTATTTT. It encodes CASSPWTAPTDTQYF.

This chain links TRBV20-1 with TRBJ2-1, with D perhaps matching TRBD2 (6 bases). CDR3 length equals 13 residues. From germline, CDR1 is DFQATT and CDR2 SNEGSKA (reference sequence). The V gene lost 6 bases and the J gene lost 0 bases, with 9 bases spanning the gap. For the CDR3, the DNA is TGCAGTGCAAGACTAGTCTCCTACAATGAGCAGTTCTTC. Translating gives CSARLVSYNEQFF.

The chain uses TRBV7-9 and TRBJ1-4; 7 bases map to TRBD1. This CDR3 has 13 amino acids. Trimming at V came to 5 bases and at J to 11 bases, leaving 8 bases not matched to a gene. Germline V gene lookup returns CDR1 SEHNR and CDR2 FQNEAQ (reference sequence). The CDR3 protein is CASSAGTAYKLFF. The CDR3 coding sequence is TGTGCCAGCAGCGCCGGGACAGCTTACAAACTGTTTTTT.

This chain's CDR3 is CAISLDPPGLAGTGAKNIQYF. DNA of the CDR3: TGTGCCATCAGCCTGGACCCCCCGGGACTAGCGGGGACCGGGGCCAAAAACATTCAGTACTTC. V usage is TRBV6-2 or TRBV6-3 and J usage is TRBJ2-4, with 13 bases lining up with TRBD2. Germline V gene sequence: CDR1 MNHEY, CDR2 SVGEGT. The CDR3 runs 21 residues. Unmatched junction bases numbered 22, after V lost 10 bases and J lost 1 base.

On this clonotype itself: A read error may account for a junction end that differs from germline. The J gene is TRBJ2-5, the V gene TRBV9, with D unresolved. Looked up from germline, CDR1 is SGDLS and CDR2 is YYNGEE. This CDR3 has 14 residues. CDR3 loop: CASGVDGGSETQYF. The DNA of the CDR3 is TGTGCCAGCGGCGTAGATGGCGGATCGGAGACCCAGTACTTC. Based on the CDR3 plus reference TRBV9 and TRBJ2-5, the full variable domain is DSGVTQTPKHLITATGQRVTLRCSPRSGDLSVYWYQQSLDQGLQFLIQYYNGEERAKGNILERFSAQQFPDLHSELNLSSLELGDSALYFCASGVDGGSETQYFGPGTRLLVL.

This clonotype was detected only a few times. This rearrangement joins TRBV20-1 to TRBJ2-7; the D is unclear. Deletions cut 5 bases from V and 1 base from J, with 15 bases between. Per the germline V gene, CDR1 is DFQATT and CDR2 is SNEGSKA (reference sequence). This CDR3 has 14 amino acids. Here the CDR3 DNA reads TGCAGTGCTTTAGACAAATTCAGTTCCTACGAGCAGTACTTC. This gives the protein CSALDKFSSYEQYF.